This TCR beta chain emerged from a study of tumor-infiltrating lymphocytes in localized non-small cell lung cancer. The wider study: Some samples were collected after neoadjuvant chemotherapy; smokers, never-smokers and several histologies were included. Study-level findings and limits: TCR sequencing covered a subset of patients with enough tissue. Compared with uninvolved lung, tumors showed higher T cell infiltration by TCRbeta sequencing. T-cell fraction did not differ between immunotypes IM1 and IM2.

Notes on this clone: What it recognizes is unknown.

Deletions cut 4 bases from V and 8 bases from J, with 24 bases between. Germline-derived CDR1 and CDR2 are SGHAT and FQNNGV. The CDR3 sequence is 17 residues long. The assay was immunoSEQ multiplex PCR, and TCRdb's table has in-frame clones only and misses some. The sample lists some 5,000 clones; around 81% were seen once. This sequence originates from a human donor with non-small cell lung cancer. This rearrangement joins TRBV11-2 to TRBJ2-1, with D perhaps TRBD2 (7 bases). The sample taken for sequencing was lung tumor tissue. This CDR3 is CASSSGLRGGGIYEQFF. CDR3 nucleotide sequence: TGTGCCAGCAGCTCTGGGTTAAGGGGGGGAGGAATATATGAGCAGTTCTTC.